This TCR gamma chain was documented in a study of gammadelta T cells in human blood. Study-wide results and limits: Microbial exposure reportedly appeared to drive polyclonal expansion of innate gamma-delta T cells right after birth.

TCRdb re-processed the RT-PCR reads using CATT. The sample yields fewer than 300 gamma-chain clones, 1.3% seen once. By share, this clone counts as hyperexpanded. Antigen specificity is unknown. Germline V gene data show CDR1 as VINAFY and CDR2 as YDVSNSKD. The ends lost 8 bases at V and 1 base at J; junction bases unmatched: 4. This CDR3 region has 13 residues. The receptor was isolated from a human donor. Sequenced sample: non-Vgamma9Vdelta2 gamma-delta T cells from infant blood. The rearrangement uses TRGV5 and TRGJP1. The CDR3 is CATFLTTGWFKIF. CDR3 nucleotide sequence: TGTGCCACCTTTCTTACCACTGGTTGGTTCAAGATATTT.